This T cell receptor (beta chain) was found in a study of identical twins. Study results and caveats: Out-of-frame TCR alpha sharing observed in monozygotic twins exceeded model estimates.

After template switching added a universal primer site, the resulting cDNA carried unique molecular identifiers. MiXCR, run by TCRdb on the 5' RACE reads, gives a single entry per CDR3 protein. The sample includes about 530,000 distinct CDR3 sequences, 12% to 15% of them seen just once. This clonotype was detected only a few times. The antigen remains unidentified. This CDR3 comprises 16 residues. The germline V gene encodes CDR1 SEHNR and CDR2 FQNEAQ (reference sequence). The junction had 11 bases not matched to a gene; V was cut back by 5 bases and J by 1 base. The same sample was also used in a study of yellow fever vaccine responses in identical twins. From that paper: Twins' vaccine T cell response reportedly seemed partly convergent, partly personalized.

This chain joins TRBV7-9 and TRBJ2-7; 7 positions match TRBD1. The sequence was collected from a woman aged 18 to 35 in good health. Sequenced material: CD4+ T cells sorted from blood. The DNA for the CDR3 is TGTGCCAGCAGCGGACTGGGGACAGTAATGTCCTACGAGCAGTACTTC. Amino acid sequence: CASSGLGTVMSYEQYF. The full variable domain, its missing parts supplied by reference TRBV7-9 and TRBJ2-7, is DTGVSQNPRHKITKRGQNVTFRCDPISEHNRLYWYRQTLGQGPEFLTYFQNEAQLEKSRLLSDRFSAERPKGSFSTLEIQRTEQGDSAMYLCASSGLGTVMSYEQYFGPGTRLTVT.